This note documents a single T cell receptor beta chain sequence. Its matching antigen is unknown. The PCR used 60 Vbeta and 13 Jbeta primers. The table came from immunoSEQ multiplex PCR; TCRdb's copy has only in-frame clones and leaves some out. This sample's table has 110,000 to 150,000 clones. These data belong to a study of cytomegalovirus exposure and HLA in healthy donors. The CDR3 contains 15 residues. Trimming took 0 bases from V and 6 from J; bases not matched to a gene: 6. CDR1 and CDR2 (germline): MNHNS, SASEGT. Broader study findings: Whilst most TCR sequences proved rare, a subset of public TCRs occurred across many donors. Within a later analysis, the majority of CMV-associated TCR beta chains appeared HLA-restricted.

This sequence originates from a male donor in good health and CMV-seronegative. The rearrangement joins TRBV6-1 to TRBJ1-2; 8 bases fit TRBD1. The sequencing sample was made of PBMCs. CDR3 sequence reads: CASSEAGQGFDGYTF. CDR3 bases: TGTGCCAGCAGTGAAGCTGGACAGGGTTTCGATGGCTACACCTTC.